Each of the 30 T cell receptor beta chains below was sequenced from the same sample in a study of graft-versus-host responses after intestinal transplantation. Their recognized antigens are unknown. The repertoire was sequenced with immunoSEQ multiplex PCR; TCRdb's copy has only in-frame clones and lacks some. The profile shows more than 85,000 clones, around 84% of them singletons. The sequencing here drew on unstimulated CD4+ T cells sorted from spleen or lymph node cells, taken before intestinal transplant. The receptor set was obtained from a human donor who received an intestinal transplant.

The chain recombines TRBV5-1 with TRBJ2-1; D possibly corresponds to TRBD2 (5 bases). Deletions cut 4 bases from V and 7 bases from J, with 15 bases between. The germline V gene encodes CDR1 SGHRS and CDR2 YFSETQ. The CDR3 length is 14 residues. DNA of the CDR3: TGCGCCAGCAGCCCCCCACGCCCGGGAAATGAGCAGTTCTTC. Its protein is CASSPPRPGNEQFF.

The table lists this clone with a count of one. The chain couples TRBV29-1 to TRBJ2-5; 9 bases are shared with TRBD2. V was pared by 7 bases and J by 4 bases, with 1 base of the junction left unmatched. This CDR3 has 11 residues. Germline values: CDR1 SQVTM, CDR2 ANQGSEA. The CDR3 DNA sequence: TGCAGCGGGGGACTAGCAGAGACCCAGTACTTC. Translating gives CSGGLAETQYF.

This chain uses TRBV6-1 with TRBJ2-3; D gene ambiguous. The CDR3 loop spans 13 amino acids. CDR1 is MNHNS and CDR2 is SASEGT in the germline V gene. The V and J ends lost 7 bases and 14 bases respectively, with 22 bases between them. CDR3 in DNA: TGTGCCAGCATTCTGACAAACGCCCTCCCCCCGTATTTT. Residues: CASILTNALPPYF.

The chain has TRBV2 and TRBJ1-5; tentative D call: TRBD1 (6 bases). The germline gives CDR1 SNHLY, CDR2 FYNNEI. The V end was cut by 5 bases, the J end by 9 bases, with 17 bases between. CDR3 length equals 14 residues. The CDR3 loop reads CASSYREGESPQHF. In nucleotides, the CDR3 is TGTGCCAGCAGTTACAGGGAAGGGGAATCGCCCCAGCATTTT.

The CDR3 loop is CASSPDRKYNEQFF. Written as DNA, the CDR3 is TGCGCCAGCAGTCCCGACAGGAAATACAATGAGCAGTTCTTC. The chain joins TRBV10-1 to TRBJ2-1; D is perhaps TRBD1 (6 bases). Between the trimmed V and J ends, which lost 5 bases and 4 bases, there was a span of 12 bases. Germline CDR1 WNHNN, CDR2 SYGVQD (reference sequence). The CDR3 is 14 residues long.

The CDR3, as DNA: TGTGCCAGTAGTATTGGGGCCGGCGAGGATACGCAGTATTTT. Translated, it gives CASSIGAGEDTQYF. The chain is built from TRBV19 and TRBJ2-3; the D gene is possibly TRBD1 (5 bases). The CDR3 runs 14 residues. Trimming took off 3 bases at V and 6 bases at J, with 13 bases between the two ends. Germline V gives CDR1 LNHDA, CDR2 SQIVND (reference sequence).

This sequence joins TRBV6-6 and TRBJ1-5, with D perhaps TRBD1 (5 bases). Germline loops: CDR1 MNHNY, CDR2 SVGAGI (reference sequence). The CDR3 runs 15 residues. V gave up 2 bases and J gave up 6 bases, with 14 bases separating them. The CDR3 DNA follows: TGTGCCAGCAGTTACGGGTCGGGGAGGGGTCAGCCCCAGCATTTT. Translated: CASSYGSGRGQPQHF.

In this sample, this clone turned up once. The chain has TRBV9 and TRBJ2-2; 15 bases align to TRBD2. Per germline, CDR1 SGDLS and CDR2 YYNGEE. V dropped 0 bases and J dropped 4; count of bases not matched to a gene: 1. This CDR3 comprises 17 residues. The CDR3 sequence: CASSVGTSGGVTGELFF. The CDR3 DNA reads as TGTGCCAGCAGCGTAGGGACTAGCGGGGGGGTCACCGGGGAGCTGTTTTTT.

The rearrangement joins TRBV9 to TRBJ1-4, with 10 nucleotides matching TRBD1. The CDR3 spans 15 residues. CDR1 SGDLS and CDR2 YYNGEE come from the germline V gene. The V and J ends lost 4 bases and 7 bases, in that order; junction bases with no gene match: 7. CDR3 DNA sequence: TGTGCCAGCAGCAGACGACAGGGGGCGGGTGAAAAACTGTTTTTT. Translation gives CASSRRQGAGEKLFF.

The CDR3 protein is CASGLTGEKLFF. CDR3 sequence (DNA): TGTGCCAGCGGCTTGACAGGGGAAAAACTGTTTTTT. The chain is built from TRBV28 and TRBJ1-4, with 7 positions matching TRBD1. The CDR3 is 12 residues long. J was trimmed by 8 bases and V by 8 bases; bases with no gene match: 5. CDR1 is MDHEN and CDR2 is SYDVKM in the germline V gene.

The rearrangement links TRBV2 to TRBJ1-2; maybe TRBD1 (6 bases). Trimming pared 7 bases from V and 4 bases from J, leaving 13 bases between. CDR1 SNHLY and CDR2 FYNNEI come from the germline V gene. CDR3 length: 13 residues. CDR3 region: CASTSGAAYGYTF. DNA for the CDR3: TGTGCCAGCACCTCAGGGGCGGCCTATGGCTACACCTTC.

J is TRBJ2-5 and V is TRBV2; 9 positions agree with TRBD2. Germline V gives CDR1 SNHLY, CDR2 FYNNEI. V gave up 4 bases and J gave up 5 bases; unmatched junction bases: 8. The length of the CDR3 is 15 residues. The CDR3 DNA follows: TGTGCCAGCAGTGTCGGCGGGAGGGCCTGGGAGACCCAGTACTTC. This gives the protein CASSVGGRAWETQYF.

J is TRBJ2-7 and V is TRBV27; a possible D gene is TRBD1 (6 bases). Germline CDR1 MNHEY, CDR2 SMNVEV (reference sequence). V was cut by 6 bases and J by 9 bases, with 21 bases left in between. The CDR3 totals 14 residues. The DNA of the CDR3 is TGTGCCAGCAGGCTTTGGGCCCAGGGGACACTGCAGTACTTC. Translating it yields CASRLWAQGTLQYF.

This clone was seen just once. CDR3 sequence: CASSVRVSYEQYF. CDR3 coding DNA: TGTGCCAGCAGTGTGAGGGTCTCCTACGAGCAGTACTTC. The chain is built from TRBV6-5 and TRBJ2-7; possible D gene TRBD2, 5 bases. The CDR3 is made up of 13 amino acids. CDR1 and CDR2 (germline): MNHEY, SVGAGI. V dropped 5 bases and J dropped 0 bases, with 8 bases sitting between them.

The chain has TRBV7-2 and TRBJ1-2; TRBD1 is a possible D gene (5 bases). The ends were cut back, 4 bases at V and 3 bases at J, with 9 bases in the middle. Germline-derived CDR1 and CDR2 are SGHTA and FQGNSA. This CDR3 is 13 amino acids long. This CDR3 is CASSSQGYYGYTF. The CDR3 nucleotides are TGTGCCAGCAGCTCCCAGGGATACTATGGCTACACCTTC.

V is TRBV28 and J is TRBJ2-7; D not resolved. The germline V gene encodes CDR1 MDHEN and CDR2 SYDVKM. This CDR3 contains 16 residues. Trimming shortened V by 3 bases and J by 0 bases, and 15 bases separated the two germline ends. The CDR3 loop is CASSFFALTGSYEQYF. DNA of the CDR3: TGTGCCAGCAGTTTTTTTGCCCTCACCGGCTCCTACGAGCAGTACTTC.

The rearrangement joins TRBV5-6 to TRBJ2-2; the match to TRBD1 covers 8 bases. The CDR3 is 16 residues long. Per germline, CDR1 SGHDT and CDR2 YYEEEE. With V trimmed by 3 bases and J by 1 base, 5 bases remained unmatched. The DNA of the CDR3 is TGTGCCAGCAGCTGGGGGACAGGACTGAACACCGGGGAGCTGTTTTTT. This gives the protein CASSWGTGLNTGELFF.

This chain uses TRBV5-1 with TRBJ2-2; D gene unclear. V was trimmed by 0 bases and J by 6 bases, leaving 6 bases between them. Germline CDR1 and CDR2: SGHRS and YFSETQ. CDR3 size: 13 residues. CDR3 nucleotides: TGCGCCAGCAGCTTGGGGCCCTCCGGGGAGCTGTTTTTT. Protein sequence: CASSLGPSGELFF. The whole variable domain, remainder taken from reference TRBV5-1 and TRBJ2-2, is KAGVTQTPRYLIKTRGQQVTLSCSPISGHRSVSWYQQTPGQGLQFLFEYFSETQRNKGNFPGRFSGRQFSNSRSEMNVSTLELGDSALYLCASSLGPSGELFFGEGSRLTVL.

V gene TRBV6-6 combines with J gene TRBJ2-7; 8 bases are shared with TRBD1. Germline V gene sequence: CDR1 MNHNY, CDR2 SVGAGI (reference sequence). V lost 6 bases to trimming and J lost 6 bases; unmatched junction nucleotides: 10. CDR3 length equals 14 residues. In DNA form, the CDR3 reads TGTGCCAGCAGATCGACAGGGGCCCTCTTCGAGCAGTACTTC. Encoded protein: CASRSTGALFEQYF.

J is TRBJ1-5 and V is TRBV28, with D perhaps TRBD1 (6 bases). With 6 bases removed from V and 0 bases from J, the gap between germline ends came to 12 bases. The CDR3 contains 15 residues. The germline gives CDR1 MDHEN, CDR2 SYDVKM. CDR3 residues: CASSLTGISNQPQHF. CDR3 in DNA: TGTGCCAGCAGCCTAACAGGGATTAGCAATCAGCCCCAGCATTTT.

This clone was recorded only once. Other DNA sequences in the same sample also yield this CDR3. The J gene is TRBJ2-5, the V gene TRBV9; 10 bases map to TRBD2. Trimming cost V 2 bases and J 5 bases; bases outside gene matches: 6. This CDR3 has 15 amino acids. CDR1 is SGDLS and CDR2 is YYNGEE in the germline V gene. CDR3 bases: TGTGCCAGCAGCGTGAGCGGGGGGGCCGGTGAGACCCAGTACTTC. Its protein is CASSVSGGAGETQYF.

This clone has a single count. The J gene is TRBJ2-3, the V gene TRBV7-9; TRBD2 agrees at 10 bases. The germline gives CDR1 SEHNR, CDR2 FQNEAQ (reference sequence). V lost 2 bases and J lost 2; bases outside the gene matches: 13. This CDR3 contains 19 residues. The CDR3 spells CASSLLGAIAGGPTDTQYF. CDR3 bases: TGTGCCAGCAGCTTATTGGGTGCCATAGCGGGAGGTCCCACAGATACGCAGTATTTT.

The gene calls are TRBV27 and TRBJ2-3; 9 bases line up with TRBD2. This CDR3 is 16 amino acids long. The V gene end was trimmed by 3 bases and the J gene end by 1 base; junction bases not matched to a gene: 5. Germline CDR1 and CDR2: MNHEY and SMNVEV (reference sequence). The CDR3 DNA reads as TGTGCCAGCAGTTTTGGGAGCGGGAGGCGCACAGATACGCAGTATTTT. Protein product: CASSFGSGRRTDTQYF.

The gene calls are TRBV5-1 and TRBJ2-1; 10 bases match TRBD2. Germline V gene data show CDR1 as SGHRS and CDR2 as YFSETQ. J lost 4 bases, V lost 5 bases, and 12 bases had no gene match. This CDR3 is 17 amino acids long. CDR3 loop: CASSRFPTSGKYNEQFF. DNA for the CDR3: TGCGCCAGCAGTAGATTCCCCACTAGCGGGAAATACAATGAGCAGTTCTTC. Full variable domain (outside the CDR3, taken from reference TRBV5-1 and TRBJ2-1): KAGVTQTPRYLIKTRGQQVTLSCSPISGHRSVSWYQQTPGQGLQFLFEYFSETQRNKGNFPGRFSGRQFSNSRSEMNVSTLELGDSALYLCASSRFPTSGKYNEQFFGPGTRLTVL.

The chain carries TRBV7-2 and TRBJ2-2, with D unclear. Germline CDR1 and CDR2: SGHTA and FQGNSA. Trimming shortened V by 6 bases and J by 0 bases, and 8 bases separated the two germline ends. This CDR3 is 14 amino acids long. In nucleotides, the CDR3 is TGTGCCAGCAGAATAGACTCGAACACCGGGGAGCTGTTTTTT. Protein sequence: CASRIDSNTGELFF.

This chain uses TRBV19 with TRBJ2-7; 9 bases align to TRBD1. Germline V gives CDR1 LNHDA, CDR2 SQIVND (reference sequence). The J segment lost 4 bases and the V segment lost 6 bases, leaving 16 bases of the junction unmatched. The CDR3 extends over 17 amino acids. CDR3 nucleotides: TGTGCCAGTAGACCCTCCCTCCCGGGACAGGGATCTTACGAGCAGTACTTC. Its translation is CASRPSLPGQGSYEQYF.

Here the CDR3 reads CASSHTGTEGIRYSGANVLTF. The CDR3 coding sequence is TGCGCCAGCAGCCACACTGGGACAGAGGGAATTCGCTACTCTGGGGCCAACGTCCTGACTTTC. The V gene is TRBV4-1, the J gene TRBJ2-6; TRBD1 agrees at 7 bases. The V segment lost 3 bases and the J segment 0 bases; nucleotides outside the gene matches: 17. CDR1 and CDR2 from the germline V gene are MGHRA and YSYEKL. CDR3 size: 21 residues.

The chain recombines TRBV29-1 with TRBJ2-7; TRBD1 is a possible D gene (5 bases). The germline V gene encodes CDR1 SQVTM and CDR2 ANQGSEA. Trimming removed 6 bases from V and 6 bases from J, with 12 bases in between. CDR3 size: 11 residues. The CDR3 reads CSVRPGIEQYF. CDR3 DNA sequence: TGCAGCGTCCGTCCAGGGATCGAGCAGTACTTC.

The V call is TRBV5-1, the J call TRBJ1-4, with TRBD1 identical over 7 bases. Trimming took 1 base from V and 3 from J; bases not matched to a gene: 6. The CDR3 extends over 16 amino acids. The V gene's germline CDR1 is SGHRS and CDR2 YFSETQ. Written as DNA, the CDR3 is TGCGCCAGCAGCTTGTTAGGGGGCTTGTCTAATGAAAAACTGTTTTTT. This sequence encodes CASSLLGGLSNEKLFF.

The CDR3 sequence is CASSPVGGDTIYF. The DNA of the CDR3 is TGTGCCAGCAGCCCAGTAGGGGGGGACACCATATATTTT. The V call is TRBV4-2, the J call TRBJ1-3, with D maybe TRBD1 (6 bases). CDR3 length: 13 residues. The V end lost 4 bases, the J end lost 8 bases, and 12 bases lay between the germline ends. Germline V gene lookup returns CDR1 LGHNA and CDR2 YNFKEQ.